The T cell receptor (beta chain) described here comes from a study of T cells in Graves' hyperthyroidism and ophthalmopathy. Researchers amplified the TCR beta CDR3 regions from RNA transcripts. When the TCR CDR3 underwent first-round RT-PCR, the HTBI primer set was used. TCRdb re-called the multiplex PCR reads through MiXCR, storing one row per CDR3 protein. This repertoire shows some 600,000 distinct CDR3 sequences, around 14% found once; its top ten account for roughly 5.7%. The V and J ends lost 5 bases and 6 bases respectively, with 18 bases between them. The CDR3 has 15 residues. The receptor comes from a woman aged 30 to 39 with Graves' hyperthyroidism that later progressed to Graves' ophthalmopathy. The gene calls are TRBV12-3 or TRBV12-4 and TRBJ2-3; D may be TRBD2 (7 bases). Sequencing was done on a sample of blood. For the CDR3, the DNA is TGTGCCAGCAGTATACAGGGAGGGAGCAGGGATACGCAGTATTTT. Amino acids: CASSIQGGSRDTQYF.